This T cell receptor (beta chain) was found in a study of regulatory T cells in long-lasting Graves disease. The authors built TCR beta libraries using iRepertoire HTBI primers and Arm-PCR of CDR3 regions. TCRdb fed the multiplex PCR reads into MiXCR, producing one record per CDR3 protein. The sample records about 470,000 distinct CDR3 sequences, about 22% being singletons. Time point meaning: persistent/refractory GD, antithyroid drugs over 5 years with positive TRAb. Generation of the TCR library employed RNA extracted from PBMCs. CDR3 size: 18 residues. Germline CDR1 MNHEY, CDR2 SMNVEV (reference sequence). J lost 0 bases, V lost 2 bases, and 12 bases had no gene match. This clonotype has at least ten counts.

The rearrangement links TRBV27 to TRBJ1-1; 7 bases are a match to TRBD1. The sample consisted of peripheral blood mononuclear cells (PBMCs), taken when the disease was refractory, from a patient treated with antithyroid drugs. The receptor was derived from a female donor with Graves disease. The CDR3 sequence: CASSLTTRTGWLNTEAFF. The CDR3 bases are TGTGCCAGCAGTTTAACAACCCGGACAGGTTGGCTGAACACTGAAGCTTTCTTT.